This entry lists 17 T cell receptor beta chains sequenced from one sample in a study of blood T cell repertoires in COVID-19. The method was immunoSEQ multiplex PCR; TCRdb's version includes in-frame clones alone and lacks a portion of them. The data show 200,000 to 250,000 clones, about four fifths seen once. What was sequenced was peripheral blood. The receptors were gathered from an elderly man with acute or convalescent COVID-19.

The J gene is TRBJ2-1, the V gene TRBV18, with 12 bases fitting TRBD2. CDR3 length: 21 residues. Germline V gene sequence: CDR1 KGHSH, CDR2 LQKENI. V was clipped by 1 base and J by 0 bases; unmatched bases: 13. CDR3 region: CASSPRSRLAGAPSSYNEQFF. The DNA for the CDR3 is TGTGCCAGCTCACCACGGTCCCGACTAGCGGGGGCTCCGAGCTCCTACAATGAGCAGTTCTTC.

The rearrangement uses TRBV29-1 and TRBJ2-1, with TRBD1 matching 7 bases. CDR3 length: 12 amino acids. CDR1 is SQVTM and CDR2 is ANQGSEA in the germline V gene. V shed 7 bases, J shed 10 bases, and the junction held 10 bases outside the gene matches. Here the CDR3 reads CSGRDSGREQFF. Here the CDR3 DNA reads TGCAGCGGACGGGACAGCGGTAGAGAGCAGTTCTTC.

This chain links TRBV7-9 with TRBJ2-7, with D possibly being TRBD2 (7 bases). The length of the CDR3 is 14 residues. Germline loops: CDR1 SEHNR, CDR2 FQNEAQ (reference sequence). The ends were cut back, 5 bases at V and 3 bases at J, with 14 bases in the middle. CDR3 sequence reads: CASSLRGGGYEQYF. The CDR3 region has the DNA TGTGCCAGCAGCCTCCGAGGGGGGGGCTACGAGCAGTACTTC.

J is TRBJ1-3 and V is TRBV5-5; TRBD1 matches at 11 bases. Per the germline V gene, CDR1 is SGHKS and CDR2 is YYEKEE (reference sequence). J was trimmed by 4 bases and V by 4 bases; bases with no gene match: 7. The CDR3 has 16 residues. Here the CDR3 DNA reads TGTGCCAGCAGCGGCGGACAGGGGGCGAGGGGAAACACCATATATTTT. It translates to CASSGGQGARGNTIYF.

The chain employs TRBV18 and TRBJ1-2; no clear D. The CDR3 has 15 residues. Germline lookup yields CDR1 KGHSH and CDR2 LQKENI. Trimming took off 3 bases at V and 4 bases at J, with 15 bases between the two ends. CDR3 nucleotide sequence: TGTGCCAGCTCACCTGCCCCGGAGGTGGCCTATGGCTACACCTTC. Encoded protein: CASSPAPEVAYGYTF. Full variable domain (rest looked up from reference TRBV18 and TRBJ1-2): NAGVMQNPRHLVRRRGQEARLRCSPMKGHSHVYWYRQLPEEGLKFMVYLQKENIIDESGMPKERFSAEFPKEGPSILRIQQVVRGDSAAYFCASSPAPEVAYGYTFGSGTRLTVV.

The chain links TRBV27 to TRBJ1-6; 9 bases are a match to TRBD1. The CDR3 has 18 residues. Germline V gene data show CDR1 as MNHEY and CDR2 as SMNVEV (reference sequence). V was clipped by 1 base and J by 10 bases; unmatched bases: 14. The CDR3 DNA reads TGTGCCAGCAGTTTATTTTTCCCACCGGGACAGGGTGGCTCACCCCTCCACTTT. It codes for CASSLFFPPGQGGSPLHF.

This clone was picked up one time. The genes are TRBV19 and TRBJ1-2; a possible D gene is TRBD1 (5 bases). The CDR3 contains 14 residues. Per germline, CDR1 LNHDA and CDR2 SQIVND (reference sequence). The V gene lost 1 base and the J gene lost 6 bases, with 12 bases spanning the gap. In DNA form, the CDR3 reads TGTGCCAGTAGTATAGTGCCAGGGTATGATGGCTACACCTTC. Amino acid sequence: CASSIVPGYDGYTF.

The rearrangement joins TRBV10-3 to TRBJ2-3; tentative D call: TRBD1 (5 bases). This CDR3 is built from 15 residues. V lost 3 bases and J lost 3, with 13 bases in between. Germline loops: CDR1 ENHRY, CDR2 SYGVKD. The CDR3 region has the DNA TGTGCCATCAGTGAAGGAACAAGGGGAACAGATACGCAGTATTTT. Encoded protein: CAISEGTRGTDTQYF.

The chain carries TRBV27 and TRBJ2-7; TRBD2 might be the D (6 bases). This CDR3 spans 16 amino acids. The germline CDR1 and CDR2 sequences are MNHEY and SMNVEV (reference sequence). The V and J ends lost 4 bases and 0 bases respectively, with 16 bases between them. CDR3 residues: CASSSLIAVNSYEQYF. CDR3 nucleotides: TGTGCCAGCAGTTCTCTGATAGCGGTCAACTCCTACGAGCAGTACTTC.

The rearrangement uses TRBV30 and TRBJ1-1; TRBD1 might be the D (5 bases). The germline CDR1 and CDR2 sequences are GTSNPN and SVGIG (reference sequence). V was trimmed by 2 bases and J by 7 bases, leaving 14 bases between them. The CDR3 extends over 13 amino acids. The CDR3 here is CAWSLPGGLEAFF. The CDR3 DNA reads TGTGCCTGGAGTTTGCCCGGGGGACTTGAAGCTTTCTTT.

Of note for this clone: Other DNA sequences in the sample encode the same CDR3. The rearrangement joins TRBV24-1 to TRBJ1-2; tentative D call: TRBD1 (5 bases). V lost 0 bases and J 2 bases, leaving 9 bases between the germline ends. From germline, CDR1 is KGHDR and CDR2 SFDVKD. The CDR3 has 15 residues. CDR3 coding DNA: TGTGCCACCAGTGATTTGCATCAGGGAAACTATGGCTACACCTTC. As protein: CATSDLHQGNYGYTF.

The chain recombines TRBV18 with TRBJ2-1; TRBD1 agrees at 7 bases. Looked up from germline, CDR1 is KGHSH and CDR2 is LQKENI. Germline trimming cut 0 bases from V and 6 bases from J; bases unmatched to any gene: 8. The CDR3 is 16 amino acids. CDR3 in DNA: TGTGCCAGCTCACCACCGATAGCGACAGGGCTCAATGAGCAGTTCTTC. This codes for CASSPPIATGLNEQFF. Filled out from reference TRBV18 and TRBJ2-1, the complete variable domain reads NAGVMQNPRHLVRRRGQEARLRCSPMKGHSHVYWYRQLPEEGLKFMVYLQKENIIDESGMPKERFSAEFPKEGPSILRIQQVVRGDSAAYFCASSPPIATGLNEQFFGPGTRLTVL.

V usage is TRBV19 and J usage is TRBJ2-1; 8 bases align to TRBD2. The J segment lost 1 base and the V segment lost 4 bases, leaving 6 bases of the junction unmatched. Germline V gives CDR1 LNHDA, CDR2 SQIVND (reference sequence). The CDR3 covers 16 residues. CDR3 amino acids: CASSKWAGGSYNEQFF. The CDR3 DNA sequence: TGTGCCAGTAGTAAGTGGGCGGGGGGATCCTACAATGAGCAGTTCTTC.

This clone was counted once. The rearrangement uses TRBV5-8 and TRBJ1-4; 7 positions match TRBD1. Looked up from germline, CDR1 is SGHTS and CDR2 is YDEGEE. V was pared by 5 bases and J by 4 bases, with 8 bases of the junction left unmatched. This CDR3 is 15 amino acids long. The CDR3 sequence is CASRAGTVINEKLFF. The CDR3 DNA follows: TGTGCCAGCAGAGCCGGGACAGTAATTAATGAAAAACTGTTTTTT.

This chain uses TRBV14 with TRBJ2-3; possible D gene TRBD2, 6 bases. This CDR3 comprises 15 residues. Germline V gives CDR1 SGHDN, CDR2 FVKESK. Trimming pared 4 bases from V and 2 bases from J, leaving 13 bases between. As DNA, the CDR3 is TGTGCCAGCAGCCTCCGGGAGCCCAACACAGATACGCAGTATTTT. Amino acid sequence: CASSLREPNTDTQYF. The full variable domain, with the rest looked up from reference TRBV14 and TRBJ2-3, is EAGVTQFPSHSVIEKGQTVTLRCDPISGHDNLYWYRRVMGKEIKFLLHFVKESKQDESGMPNNRFLAERTGGTYSTLKVQPAELEDSGVYFCASSLREPNTDTQYFGPGTRLTVL.

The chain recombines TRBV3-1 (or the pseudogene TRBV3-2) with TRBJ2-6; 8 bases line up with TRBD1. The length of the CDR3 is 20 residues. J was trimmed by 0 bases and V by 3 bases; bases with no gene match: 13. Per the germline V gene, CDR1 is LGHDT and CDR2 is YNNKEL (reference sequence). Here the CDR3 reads CASSHYPRTGPLSGANVLTF. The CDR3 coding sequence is TGTGCCAGCAGCCACTATCCGAGGACAGGGCCGCTCTCTGGGGCCAACGTCCTGACTTTC.

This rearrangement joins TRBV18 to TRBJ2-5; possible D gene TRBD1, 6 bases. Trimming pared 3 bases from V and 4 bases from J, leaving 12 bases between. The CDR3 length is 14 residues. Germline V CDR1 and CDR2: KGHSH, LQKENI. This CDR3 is CASSPSRGAETQYF. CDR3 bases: TGTGCCAGCTCACCTTCCAGGGGAGCAGAGACCCAGTACTTC. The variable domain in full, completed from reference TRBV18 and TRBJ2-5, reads NAGVMQNPRHLVRRRGQEARLRCSPMKGHSHVYWYRQLPEEGLKFMVYLQKENIIDESGMPKERFSAEFPKEGPSILRIQQVVRGDSAAYFCASSPSRGAETQYFGPGTRLLVL.